One and the same sample provided the 26 T cell receptor beta chains below, sequenced in a study of control samples from healthy donors and cancer patients. The table came from immunoSEQ multiplex PCR; TCRdb's copy has only in-frame clones and leaves some out. The data show some 25,000 clones, roughly four fifths seen once. Sequenced sample: PBMCs. The source of these receptors is a man aged 60-69 years with colorectal cancer.

V gene TRBV6-5 combines with J gene TRBJ1-1; 7 bases are a match to TRBD1. This CDR3 is built from 15 residues. V trimming: 2 bases; J trimming: 1 base; junction bases outside the gene matches: 4. CDR1 MNHEY and CDR2 SVGAGI come from the germline V gene. The CDR3 reads CASSYPGQSNTEAFF. DNA of the CDR3: TGTGCCAGCAGTTACCCGGGACAGTCGAACACTGAAGCTTTCTTT.

The J gene is TRBJ2-3, the V gene TRBV4-1, with TRBD1 matching over 7 bases. CDR1 and CDR2 from the germline V gene are MGHRA and YSYEKL. J gave up 1 base and V 5 bases, and 6 bases lay outside the gene matches. CDR3 length: 15 amino acids. The CDR3 spells CASSYLGQGTDTQYF. The CDR3 bases are TGCGCCAGCAGCTACCTCGGACAGGGCACAGATACGCAGTATTTT.

The table lists this clone with a few counts. The CDR3 region is CASSPGLSGSNYGYTF. Here the CDR3 DNA reads TGTGCCAGCTCACCGGGTTTATCAGGGTCTAACTATGGCTACACCTTC. V is TRBV18 and J is TRBJ1-2, with TRBD1 as a possible D gene (5 bases). The CDR3 loop spans 16 amino acids. V lost 3 bases to trimming and J lost 0 bases, with 14 bases between them. Germline V lookup: CDR1 KGHSH, CDR2 LQKENI.

The chain carries TRBV19 and TRBJ2-3; D gene ambiguous. Germline V gene lookup returns CDR1 LNHDA and CDR2 SQIVND (reference sequence). The V gene lost 1 base and the J gene lost 6 bases, with 2 bases spanning the gap. The CDR3 is 11 residues long. For the CDR3, the DNA is TGTGCCAGTAGTATAGGGGATACGCAGTATTTT. Protein product: CASSIGDTQYF.

This chain links TRBV7-6 with TRBJ2-7; either TRBD1 or TRBD2 may supply D (5 bases each). In germline, CDR1 is SGHVS, CDR2 FNYEAQ. V was trimmed by 2 bases and J by 5 bases, leaving 13 bases between them. The CDR3 is 14 residues long. DNA for the CDR3: TGTGCCAGCAGCTTAAATCCAGGGAGCGACGAGCAGTACTTC. This sequence encodes CASSLNPGSDEQYF.

The gene calls are TRBV5-6 and TRBJ1-4; D gene unclear. Trimming stripped 4 bases from V and 5 bases from J, with 9 bases between. The germline CDR1 and CDR2 sequences are SGHDT and YYEEEE. This CDR3 has 13 residues. CDR3 coding DNA: TGTGCCAGCAGCGTGAGGGAGAATGAAAAACTGTTTTTT. Translated, it gives CASSVRENEKLFF.

This chain uses TRBV6-1 with TRBJ1-2; D is ambiguous. The ends were cut back, 3 bases at V and 4 bases at J, with 12 bases in the middle. The CDR3 is made up of 14 amino acids. The germline CDR1 and CDR2 sequences are MNHNS and SASEGT. The CDR3 sequence: CASSEGLSFYGYTF. The CDR3 DNA sequence: TGTGCCAGCAGTGAGGGATTATCTTTCTATGGCTACACCTTC.

The rearrangement links TRBV18 to TRBJ1-1, with D unclear. This CDR3 is built from 16 residues. V lost 1 base, J lost 5 bases, and 17 bases lay in between. CDR1 is KGHSH, CDR2 LQKENI, per germline. CDR3 in amino acids: CASSPQAGGSGTEAFF. The DNA of the CDR3 is TGTGCCAGCTCACCACAAGCAGGTGGGTCGGGGACTGAAGCTTTCTTT.

This clone was counted a single time. This chain connects TRBV2 to TRBJ2-3; 7 nucleotides align to TRBD1. Per the germline V gene, CDR1 is SNHLY and CDR2 is FYNNEI. V shed 6 bases and J 4 bases; nucleotides not matched to a gene: 10. This CDR3 spans 15 amino acids. DNA of the CDR3: TGTGCCAGCAGGGGGGACAGTTCCTGGGCAGATACGCAGTATTTT. Its protein product is CASRGDSSWADTQYF. Together with reference TRBV2 and TRBJ2-3, the CDR3 gives the full variable domain: EPEVTQTPSHQVTQMGQEVILRCVPISNHLYFYWYRQILGQKVEFLVSFYNNEISEKSEIFDDQFSVERPDGSNFTLKIRSTKLEDSAMYFCASRGDSSWADTQYFGPGTRLTVL.

The chain recombines TRBV10-3 with TRBJ2-3; TRBD2 matches 12 bases. The CDR3 contains 18 residues. The V gene's germline CDR1 is ENHRY and CDR2 SYGVKD. V was clipped by 3 bases and J by 2 bases; unmatched bases: 9. CDR3 coding DNA: TGTGCCATCAGTGACCTAGCGGGGGGGCCCACTGACACAGATACGCAGTATTTT. It yields the protein CAISDLAGGPTDTDTQYF.

This clone appeared a few times. The gene calls are TRBV6-5 and TRBJ1-2; tentatively, D is TRBD1 (5 bases). The ends were cut back, 4 bases at V and 4 bases at J, with 10 bases in the middle. CDR1 and CDR2 (germline): MNHEY, SVGAGI. This CDR3 has 13 amino acids. CDR3 loop: CASSSGLGYGYTF. Written as DNA, the CDR3 is TGTGCCAGCAGTTCAGGGCTGGGCTATGGCTACACCTTC.

This sequence joins TRBV5-6 and TRBJ1-2; D is uncertain. V lost 7 bases and J lost 2, with 12 bases in between. From germline, CDR1 is SGHDT and CDR2 YYEEEE. The CDR3 loop spans 13 amino acids. DNA of the CDR3: TGTGCCAGCGGAACACCACCCAACTATGGCTACACCTTC. Amino acid sequence: CASGTPPNYGYTF.

The CDR3 is CASSDPDGQAGGETQYF. In DNA form, the CDR3 reads TGCGCCAGCAGTGACCCCGACGGACAGGCGGGGGGGGAGACCCAGTACTTC. V gene TRBV4-1 combines with J gene TRBJ2-5, with 9 nucleotides matching TRBD2. This CDR3 region has 17 residues. With 6 bases clipped from V and 5 bases from J, the junction kept 16 bases outside the gene matches. CDR1 and CDR2 from the germline V gene are MGHRA and YSYEKL.

The V gene is TRBV10-3, the J gene TRBJ1-2; D remains unclear. This CDR3 is 12 amino acids long. Trimming stripped 0 bases from V and 6 bases from J, with 5 bases between. Germline V gene data show CDR1 as ENHRY and CDR2 as SYGVKD. The CDR3: CAISESKDGYTF. The DNA of the CDR3 is TGTGCCATCAGTGAGTCGAAGGATGGCTACACCTTC.

The chain is built from TRBV12-5 and TRBJ1-6; 9 positions agree with TRBD1. CDR1 and CDR2 (germline): LGHNT, FRNRAP. The CDR3 covers 15 residues. Unmatched junction bases numbered 12, after V lost 8 bases and J lost 10 bases. The CDR3 region is CASRRQGELRSPLHF. The CDR3 nucleotides are TGTGCTAGTCGAAGACAGGGGGAATTGCGGTCACCCCTCCACTTT.

V is TRBV2 and J is TRBJ1-1; D is unresolved. Per germline, CDR1 SNHLY and CDR2 FYNNEI. This CDR3 contains 11 residues. V was cut by 8 bases and J by 3 bases, with 7 bases left in between. The CDR3 spells CASLVYTEAFF. The CDR3 nucleotides read TGTGCCAGCCTGGTTTACACTGAAGCTTTCTTT.

In this sample, this clone turned up once. V usage is TRBV11-3 and J usage is TRBJ2-3; D uncertain. This CDR3 is 15 amino acids long. Germline CDR1 SGHNT, CDR2 YENEEA. V dropped 5 bases and J dropped 5 bases, with 17 bases sitting between them. CDR3 in DNA: TGTGCCAGCAGCCCCGGGTTCTTCCTGGAAGATACGCAGTATTTT. The encoded protein is CASSPGFFLEDTQYF.

The chain uses TRBV4-1 and TRBJ2-1; either TRBD1 or TRBD2 may fit D (6 bases each). The CDR3 contains 16 residues. V lost 1 base to trimming and J lost 2 bases, with 12 bases between them. The germline V gene has CDR1 MGHRA and CDR2 YSYEKL. Written as DNA, the CDR3 is TGCGCCAGCAGCCAAGTGGAGGGGGACCCCTACAATGAGCAGTTCTTC. This encodes CASSQVEGDPYNEQFF.

This clone was seen a handful of times. The J gene is TRBJ2-1, the V gene TRBV12-3 or TRBV12-4, with 9 bases aligning to TRBD2. V lost 5 bases to trimming and J lost 9 bases; unmatched junction nucleotides: 5. There are 13 residues in the CDR3. The CDR3 sequence: CASSRSGGGEQFF. Here the CDR3 DNA reads TGTGCCAGCAGTCGTAGCGGGGGAGGTGAGCAGTTCTTC.

The rearrangement links TRBV6-2 or TRBV6-3 to TRBJ1-2; 7 bases are shared with TRBD1. The CDR3 totals 15 residues. Germline values: CDR1 MNHEY, CDR2 SVGEGT. Trimming removed 6 bases from V and 4 bases from J; junction bases left unmatched: 11. The CDR3 is CASSQGGQSLYGYTF. The CDR3 DNA sequence: TGTGCCAGCAGCCAAGGGGGACAGAGCCTCTATGGCTACACCTTC.

The genes are TRBV27 and TRBJ1-2; a weak D match, TRBD1 (5 bases). Trimming stripped 5 bases from V and 7 bases from J, with 20 bases between. The germline V gene encodes CDR1 MNHEY and CDR2 SMNVEV (reference sequence). CDR3 length equals 15 residues. CDR3 protein: CASSAGVVGFPGYTF. CDR3 sequence (DNA): TGTGCCAGCAGTGCGGGGGTCGTTGGGTTCCCTGGCTACACCTTC.

This chain links TRBV27 with TRBJ1-2; tentatively, D is TRBD1 (5 bases). Between the trimmed V and J ends, which lost 2 bases and 7 bases, there was a span of 20 bases. The CDR3 totals 16 residues. Looked up from germline, CDR1 is MNHEY and CDR2 is SMNVEV (reference sequence). The CDR3 DNA follows: TGTGCCAGCAGTTTAGACGCGCTGAGGGGTGCGGGTGGCTACACCTTC. It yields the protein CASSLDALRGAGGYTF.

The chain combines TRBV25-1 with TRBJ1-1; 10 bases are shared with TRBD1. CDR3 length: 16 residues. V lost 1 base to trimming and J lost 5 bases; unmatched junction nucleotides: 7. Germline CDR1 is MGHDK and CDR2 is SYGVNS. CDR3 residues: CASSEWDRGRATEAFF. In DNA, the CDR3 is TGTGCCAGCAGTGAATGGGACAGGGGTCGTGCAACTGAAGCTTTCTTT.

V gene TRBV21-1 combines with J gene TRBJ1-1. TRBV21-1 is marked as a pseudogene. The CDR3 length is 17 residues. This CDR3 reads CASSTAPRLRVDTEAFF. CDR3 bases: TGTGCCAGCAGCACGGCCCCGAGGTTAAGGGTTGACACTGAAGCTTTCTTT.

The V gene is TRBV11-2, the J gene TRBJ2-1; D call uncertain. The CDR3 has 14 amino acids. The ends were cut back, 3 bases at V and 1 base at J, with 7 bases in the middle. Germline values: CDR1 SGHAT, CDR2 FQNNGV. In DNA, the CDR3 is TGTGCCAGCAGCTTGTCCGGGTCCTACAATGAGCAGTTCTTC. Protein: CASSLSGSYNEQFF.

The chain recombines TRBV14 with TRBJ2-3, with a possible D match to TRBD2 (5 bases). CDR1 is SGHDN, CDR2 FVKESK, per germline. The ends were cut back, 4 bases at V and 0 bases at J, with 14 bases in the middle. The CDR3 has 16 amino acids. The CDR3 is CASSPLDFSSTDTQYF. The CDR3 DNA reads TGTGCCAGCAGCCCGCTGGACTTCTCCAGCACAGATACGCAGTATTTT.